Shown below are 19 T cell receptor beta chains from a single sample sequenced in a study of T cell responses to AZD1222 COVID-19 vaccine. TCRdb's copy holds only in-frame clones and misses some; the assay was immunoSEQ multiplex PCR. The table includes 150,000 to 200,000 clones, nearly 95% detected once. The sequenced sample was peripheral blood, obtained on day 0 of AZD1222 vaccination. These TCRs come from an adult in good health.

This chain connects TRBV7-8 to TRBJ1-5; D is ambiguous. The V end was cut by 1 base, the J end by 2 bases, with 12 bases between. The germline gives CDR1 SGHVS, CDR2 FQNEAQ. CDR3 length: 16 amino acids. CDR3 nucleotides: TGTGCCAGCAGCTTAGTCCCGTCCAAAGGCAATCAGCCCCAGCATTTT. It is translated as CASSLVPSKGNQPQHF.

The V gene is TRBV5-4, the J gene TRBJ1-4; tentatively, D is TRBD1 (6 bases). The CDR3 contains 14 residues. Trimming removed 2 bases at V and 3 bases at J, with 8 bases between. Germline loops: CDR1 SGHNT, CDR2 YYREEE (reference sequence). CDR3 loop: CASSLQGPNEKLFF. The CDR3, as DNA: TGTGCCAGCAGCTTACAGGGACCTAATGAAAAACTGTTTTTT.

This clone was found once. The CDR3: CASSVEEGGAGYTF. CDR3 nucleotide sequence: TGTGCCAGCAGCGTAGAAGAGGGTGGGGCCGGCTACACCTTC. The chain recombines TRBV9 with TRBJ1-2; TRBD1 might be the D (5 bases). Trimming took 0 bases from V and 8 from J, leaving 14 bases between them. Germline V gene lookup returns CDR1 SGDLS and CDR2 YYNGEE. The CDR3 is made up of 14 amino acids.

The rearrangement links TRBV11-2 to TRBJ1-2; no clear D gene. The CDR3 has 15 residues. Germline V gene data show CDR1 as SGHAT and CDR2 as FQNNGV. The V gene lost 5 bases and the J gene lost 3 bases, with 16 bases spanning the gap. In DNA, the CDR3 is TGTGCCAGCAGCCCCCCCGCGGTCCGCTACTATGGCTACACCTTC. Translating it yields CASSPPAVRYYGYTF.

The CDR3 loop reads CAWSVNSHQPQHF. The CDR3 region has the DNA TGTGCCTGGAGTGTAAACAGCCATCAGCCCCAGCATTTT. The J gene is TRBJ1-5, the V gene TRBV30; no clear D gene. The CDR3 runs to 13 residues. CDR1 GTSNPN and CDR2 SVGIG come from the germline V gene (reference sequence). Trimming stripped 0 bases from V and 5 bases from J, with 8 bases between.

This clone was seen only a few times. The chain carries TRBV2 and TRBJ2-5; 11 bases agree with TRBD1. Germline CDR1 and CDR2: SNHLY and FYNNEI. Unmatched junction bases numbered 7, after V lost 2 bases and J lost 5 bases. CDR3 length: 16 amino acids. CDR3 region: CASSETGTGGFETQYF. CDR3 coding DNA: TGTGCCAGCAGTGAAACCGGGACAGGGGGTTTCGAGACCCAGTACTTC.

CDR3: CASSHRSTNYGYTF. For the CDR3, the DNA is TGTGCCAGCAGCCACAGGAGTACTAACTATGGCTACACCTTC. The chain combines TRBV7-9 with TRBJ1-2; tentative D call: TRBD1 (5 bases). The CDR3 contains 14 residues. V lost 5 bases and J 0 bases, leaving 10 bases between the germline ends. Germline V CDR1 and CDR2: SEHNR, FQNEAQ (reference sequence).

The chain is built from TRBV7-3 and TRBJ2-3; 8 bases fit TRBD2. In germline, CDR1 is SGHTA, CDR2 FQGTGA. The V segment lost 5 bases and the J segment 6 bases; nucleotides outside the gene matches: 7. This CDR3 comprises 14 residues. The CDR3 DNA reads as TGTGCCAGCAGCCCCGCGGGGGGCGGGGATACGCAGTATTTT. Translated, it gives CASSPAGGGDTQYF.

V and J are TRBV5-1 and TRBJ2-1; D is ambiguous. V was shortened by 3 bases and J by 4 bases, with 14 bases between the two germline ends. The CDR3 length is 15 residues. CDR1 is SGHRS and CDR2 is YFSETQ in the germline V gene. The CDR3 protein is CASSSTSPIYNEQFF. The CDR3 DNA is TGCGCCAGCAGCTCCACCAGCCCAATATACAATGAGCAGTTCTTC.

This rearrangement joins TRBV19 to TRBJ2-1; the match to TRBD2 covers 11 bases. V shed 2 bases and J 6 bases; nucleotides not matched to a gene: 0. The germline V gene has CDR1 LNHDA and CDR2 SQIVND (reference sequence). The CDR3 is made up of 14 amino acids. CDR3 in amino acids: CASSITSGSNEQFF. CDR3 sequence (DNA): TGTGCCAGTAGTATAACTAGCGGGAGCAATGAGCAGTTCTTC.

The chain uses TRBV6-6 and TRBJ1-2, with 9 positions matching TRBD1. The CDR3 has 15 amino acids. Germline V CDR1 and CDR2: MNHNY, SVGAGI (reference sequence). V lost 8 bases and J lost 7; bases outside the gene matches: 14. The CDR3, as DNA: TGTGCCAGCGTCCGGCCGGGACAGGGTAGGGGTGGCTACACCTTC. It specifies CASVRPGQGRGGYTF.

J is TRBJ1-1 and V is TRBV10-1, with a possible D match to TRBD1 (6 bases). Germline V gives CDR1 WNHNN, CDR2 SYGVQD (reference sequence). The CDR3 spans 13 residues. The V end lost 6 bases, the J end lost 3 bases, and 11 bases lay between the germline ends. CDR3 sequence reads: CASRQGRDTEAFF. For the CDR3, the DNA is TGCGCCAGCAGACAGGGTCGGGACACTGAAGCTTTCTTT.

The chain uses TRBV27 and TRBJ2-5; D remains unclear. Germline CDR1 reads MNHEY; CDR2 reads SMNVEV (reference sequence). V dropped 0 bases and J dropped 7 bases, with 9 bases sitting between them. The CDR3 is made up of 13 amino acids. This CDR3 reads CASSLSAPGTQYF. The DNA for the CDR3 is TGTGCCAGCAGTTTATCAGCTCCCGGGACCCAGTACTTC.

The V gene is TRBV7-7, the J gene TRBJ2-5; 8 bases match TRBD2. V lost 1 base to trimming and J lost 5 bases; unmatched junction nucleotides: 12. The CDR3 spans 17 residues. Germline V gene sequence: CDR1 SSHAT, CDR2 FNYEAQ (reference sequence). The CDR3 DNA sequence: TGTGCCAGCAGCTTAGGCCCCCTGGGTAGCGGGGTGGAGACCCAGTACTTC. Translated, it gives CASSLGPLGSGVETQYF.

V and J are TRBV5-6 and TRBJ2-7, with a weak D call TRBD1 (6 bases). Germline V gene data show CDR1 as SGHDT and CDR2 as YYEEEE. The CDR3 spans 15 residues. Trimming removed 5 bases from V and 5 bases from J, with 20 bases in between. The CDR3: CASRWDNTRRDEQYF. In DNA form, the CDR3 reads TGTGCCAGCAGGTGGGACAACACTAGGAGAGACGAGCAGTACTTC.

This clone appeared a single time. V and J are TRBV7-9 and TRBJ1-1; D may be TRBD1 (5 bases). The germline gives CDR1 SEHNR, CDR2 FQNEAQ (reference sequence). This CDR3 has 14 residues. V lost 8 bases to trimming and J lost 0 bases, with 13 bases between them. In DNA form, the CDR3 reads TGTGCCAGCGCCCGGGACGGCCTGAACACTGAAGCTTTCTTT. As protein: CASARDGLNTEAFF. The full variable domain, in which reference TRBV7-9 and TRBJ1-1 provide the parts outside the CDR3, is DTGVSQNPRHKITKRGQNVTFRCDPISEHNRLYWYRQTLGQGPEFLTYFQNEAQLEKSRLLSDRFSAERPKGSFSTLEIQRTEQGDSAMYLCASARDGLNTEAFFGQGTRLTVV.

The chain joins TRBV13 to TRBJ2-1; no definite D call. Between the trimmed V and J ends, which lost 5 bases and 0 bases, there was a span of 17 bases. Germline V lookup: CDR1 PRHDT, CDR2 FYEKMQ (reference sequence). The CDR3 contains 17 residues. This CDR3 reads CASSPYAGYSSYNEQFF. The DNA of the CDR3 is TGTGCCAGCAGCCCCTATGCCGGCTACAGCTCCTACAATGAGCAGTTCTTC. Filled out from reference TRBV13 and TRBJ2-1, the complete variable domain reads AAGVIQSPRHLIKEKRETATLKCYPIPRHDTVYWYQQGPGQDPQFLISFYEKMQSDKGSIPDRFSAQQFSDYHSELNMSSLELGDSALYFCASSPYAGYSSYNEQFFGPGTRLTVL.

This clone appeared a few times. This chain connects TRBV5-6 to TRBJ1-3; D gene unclear. Germline lookup yields CDR1 SGHDT and CDR2 YYEEEE. This CDR3 spans 19 amino acids. V gave up 4 bases and J gave up 0 bases, with 23 bases separating them. The CDR3 reads CASSPSAIRVRVSGNTIYF. CDR3 in DNA: TGTGCCAGCAGCCCATCCGCGATCCGGGTCAGAGTCTCTGGAAACACCATATATTTT.

The V call is TRBV28, the J call TRBJ1-1; the D is unclear. The germline V and J ends were trimmed by 7 bases and 0 bases, with 15 bases remaining between them. The germline gives CDR1 MDHEN, CDR2 SYDVKM. The CDR3 extends over 15 amino acids. CDR3 DNA sequence: TGTGCCAGCAATGGCCGTAGAAATCTGAACACTGAAGCTTTCTTT. Translation: CASNGRRNLNTEAFF.